The 13 T cell receptor beta chains presented below share a single source sample, sequenced in a study of T cells in Graves' hyperthyroidism and ophthalmopathy. What was amplified from RNA transcripts were TCR beta CDR3 regions. The HTBI primer set served for first-round RT-PCR of the TCR CDR3. MiXCR, applied by TCRdb to the multiplex PCR reads, yields one record per CDR3 protein. The repertoire consists of 200,000 to 250,000 distinct CDR3 sequences, with around a sixth occurring once and the leading ten covering about half. The material sequenced was blood. The receptors come from a woman aged 45-60 years with Graves' hyperthyroidism.

This clonotype was observed many times. This chain connects TRBV2 to TRBJ1-1; D is unclear. The CDR3 consists of 14 residues. CDR1 and CDR2 (germline): SNHLY, FYNNEI. The V and J ends lost 3 bases and 0 bases respectively, with 8 bases between them. The CDR3 region has the DNA TGTGCCAGCAGTGAGGTCCAGATGAACACTGAAGCTTTCTTT. Translating it yields CASSEVQMNTEAFF.

The sample holds many counts of this clonotype. The V gene is TRBV7-9, the J gene TRBJ2-7; D may correspond to TRBD1 or TRBD2 (5 bases each). Germline assignment: CDR1 SEHNR and CDR2 FQNEAQ (reference sequence). Trimming took off 4 bases at V and 3 bases at J, with 10 bases between the two ends. The CDR3 covers 13 residues. Here the CDR3 DNA reads TGTGCCAGCAGCTCGGGACGGATCTACGAGCAGTACTTC. Translating gives CASSSGRIYEQYF.

The table lists this clonotype with many counts. The V and J genes are TRBV20-1 and TRBJ2-3; unclear D gene. From germline, CDR1 is DFQATT and CDR2 SNEGSKA (reference sequence). The CDR3 is made up of 16 amino acids. The V and J ends lost 0 bases and 2 bases respectively, with 15 bases between them. CDR3 DNA sequence: TGCAGTGCTAGAGATCCCAACCCCCAGAACACAGATACGCAGTATTTT. Translated: CSARDPNPQNTDTQYF.

This clonotype was recorded at least ten times. The rearrangement uses TRBV7-9 and TRBJ1-1; the match to TRBD1 covers 7 bases. Trimming took 5 bases from V and 4 from J; bases not matched to a gene: 7. Germline loops: CDR1 SEHNR, CDR2 FQNEAQ (reference sequence). This CDR3 comprises 14 residues. The CDR3 here is CASSPGGQITEAFF. In DNA, the CDR3 is TGTGCCAGCAGCCCAGGGGGACAGATCACTGAAGCTTTCTTT.

At least ten counts were recorded for this clonotype. This sequence joins TRBV28 and TRBJ2-1; TRBD2 matches 12 bases. V shed 5 bases and J 4 bases; nucleotides not matched to a gene: 6. This CDR3 is built from 16 residues. CDR1 and CDR2 from the germline V gene are MDHEN and SYDVKM. The CDR3 DNA reads TGTGCCAGCAGTCCTAGCGGGAGGGGGAATTACAATGAGCAGTTCTTC. It specifies CASSPSGRGNYNEQFF.

In this sample, this clonotype turned up many times. This chain uses TRBV19 with TRBJ2-3, with TRBD2 identical over 10 bases. The germline V gene encodes CDR1 LNHDA and CDR2 SQIVND (reference sequence). V shed 3 bases and J 4 bases; nucleotides not matched to a gene: 1. The CDR3 totals 14 residues. CDR3: CASSMGLAPDTQYF. In DNA, the CDR3 is TGTGCCAGTAGTATGGGACTAGCGCCAGATACGCAGTATTTT.

This clonotype was picked up a small number of times. The V and J genes are TRBV19 and TRBJ2-2, with a possible D match to TRBD2 (5 bases). With 4 bases removed from V and 2 bases from J, the gap between germline ends came to 11 bases. This CDR3 region has 15 residues. CDR1 LNHDA and CDR2 SQIVND come from the germline V gene (reference sequence). This CDR3 is CASSTPPGNTGELFF. CDR3 DNA sequence: TGTGCCAGTAGTACCCCTCCGGGAAACACCGGGGAGCTGTTTTTT.

This clonotype showed up many times. The chain links TRBV7-9 to TRBJ2-3, with D possibly being TRBD1 or TRBD2 (5 bases each). This CDR3 has 15 amino acids. Germline values: CDR1 SEHNR, CDR2 FQNEAQ (reference sequence). Trimming cost V 0 bases and J 6 bases, with 13 bases left between them. DNA for the CDR3: TGTGCCAGCAGCTTAGCAATGGGGGTGGCGGATACGCAGTATTTT. It is translated as CASSLAMGVADTQYF.

This clonotype has a handful of counts. This rearrangement joins TRBV7-2 to TRBJ2-1; D ambiguous. Germline CDR1 reads SGHTA; CDR2 reads FQGNSA. The CDR3 runs 13 residues. V was cut by 1 base and J by 15 bases, with 16 bases left in between. CDR3 coding DNA: TGTGCCAGCAGCTTAGAGGCGTCTTTTACCTCGTTCTTC. Protein sequence: CASSLEASFTSFF. Using reference TRBV7-2 and TRBJ2-1 for the parts outside the CDR3, the full variable domain is GAGVSQSPSNKVTEKGKDVELRCDPISGHTALYWYRQSLGQGLEFLIYFQGNSAPDKSGLPSDRFSAERTGGSVSTLTIQRTQQEDSAVYLCASSLEASFTSFFGPGTRLTVL.

The J gene is TRBJ1-1, the V gene TRBV12-3 or TRBV12-4; 8 positions agree with TRBD1. J was trimmed by 4 bases and V by 5 bases; bases with no gene match: 3. This CDR3 is built from 13 residues. The CDR3 DNA follows: TGTGCCAGCAGTAAGACAGGGGTCACTGAAGCTTTCTTT. This encodes CASSKTGVTEAFF.

The chain employs TRBV6-2 or TRBV6-3 and TRBJ1-1, with 7 bases matching TRBD1. Germline CDR1 MNHEY, CDR2 SVGEGT. J was trimmed by 6 bases and V by 6 bases; bases with no gene match: 7. CDR3 size: 13 residues. CDR3 sequence: CASSDREVAEAFF. The DNA for the CDR3 is TGTGCCAGCAGCGACAGGGAGGTCGCTGAAGCTTTCTTT.

This clonotype occurred a few times. V is TRBV5-6 and J is TRBJ2-2, with D maybe TRBD1 (6 bases). CDR1 and CDR2 from the germline V gene are SGHDT and YYEEEE. CDR3 length equals 16 residues. V lost 2 bases and J 3 bases, leaving 14 bases between the germline ends. Written as DNA, the CDR3 is TGTGCCAGCAGCTTTCGACAAGGGGGATACACCGGGGAGCTGTTTTTT. Its translation: CASSFRQGGYTGELFF.

This clonotype was found many times. The J gene is TRBJ2-2, the V gene TRBV20-1, with a weak D call TRBD2 (6 bases). Trimming took 0 bases from V and 3 from J, leaving 14 bases between them. The CDR3 runs 16 residues. Germline assignment: CDR1 DFQATT and CDR2 SNEGSKA (reference sequence). This CDR3 is CSARDQNGGDTGELFF. The CDR3 nucleotides read TGCAGTGCTAGAGATCAGAACGGCGGGGACACCGGGGAGCTGTTTTTT.